This TCR beta chain stems from a study of prognosis after radiotherapy for stage I lung cancer. Study overall: There were several patients who developed distant metastases (median roughly seven months) after radiotherapy, while around 15 showed no significant progression. Overall study results and limits: Tumor specificity was not determined for the expanded TCR clones.

The CDR3 contains 17 residues. The germline V gene encodes CDR1 SNHLY and CDR2 FYNNEI. The J segment lost 2 bases and the V segment lost 4 bases, leaving 13 bases of the junction unmatched. This clonotype was observed at least ten times. Its antigen is still unknown. Genomic DNA was subjected to two-round multiplex PCR for amplification of TCR beta CDR3. Amplification in first-round PCR relied on primers specific to each TRBV and TRBJ gene. Universal primers drove the second round of PCR amplification. One entry per CDR3 protein results from TCRdb running MiXCR on the multiplex PCR reads. The table lists roughly 32,000 distinct CDR3 sequences, around 43% of them singletons, with 15% in the top ten. Peripheral blood, six milliliters per draw, was collected at each of two time points.

The clonotype comes from a donor aged 50 or older with non-small cell lung cancer. The chain is built from TRBV2 and TRBJ2-7, with TRBD1 matching 8 bases. The starting material was PBMCs, obtained before or after stereotactic body radiation therapy (not recorded which). The CDR3 protein is CASSAGQGRKITYEQYF. CDR3 sequence (DNA): TGTGCCAGCAGTGCTGGACAGGGTAGGAAGATTACCTACGAGCAGTACTTC.